One sample yielded the 24 T cell receptor beta chains listed below, sequenced in a study of blood T cells in healthy people across ages. The second PCR ran roughly 6 to 12 cycles with a sample-barcoded 5' primer and J-beta primers. TCRdb independently ran MiXCR on the 5' RACE reads; one entry per CDR3 protein. Among about 1.5 million distinct CDR3 sequences, 35% to 45% were seen once, and the ten largest hold over 3.5%. Sample: blood. These receptors were collected from a woman between 18 and 30 years old in good health.

This chain uses TRBV4-3 with TRBJ2-2; 9 nucleotides match TRBD1. J was trimmed by 1 base and V by 2 bases; bases with no gene match: 8. The germline V gene has CDR1 LGHNA and CDR2 YSLEER. The CDR3 totals 18 residues. The CDR3 sequence is CASSQKYRGRGNTGELFF. CDR3 in DNA: TGCGCCAGCAGCCAAAAGTACAGGGGGCGCGGGAACACCGGGGAGCTGTTTTTT.

This rearrangement joins TRBV12-3 or TRBV12-4 to TRBJ2-2; unclear D gene. The V and J ends lost 7 bases and 6 bases respectively, with 9 bases between them. The CDR3 totals 12 residues. CDR3: CASTPRAGELFF. CDR3 bases: TGTGCCAGCACCCCTCGCGCCGGGGAGCTGTTTTTT.

With respect to this clonotype: A much larger clone differs by one base, so this may be a read error. V is TRBV5-5 and J is TRBJ2-3; the D gene is possibly TRBD1 (6 bases). Germline assignment: CDR1 SGHKS and CDR2 YYEKEE (reference sequence). CDR3 length: 12 amino acids. The CDR3 coding sequence is TGTACCAGCAGTTGGGACATGGATACGCAGTATTTT. Its translation: CTSSWDMDTQYF.

As concerns this clonotype: The junction differs from germline at one of its ends, possibly a read error. V and J are TRBV20-1 and TRBJ2-1, with D perhaps matching TRBD2 (7 bases). The CDR3 length is 12 residues. Germline V gives CDR1 DFQATT, CDR2 SNEGSKA (reference sequence). The CDR3, as DNA: TGCTGTGCTAAGGGGGGGGCGGGTGAGCAGTTCTTC. Amino acid sequence: CCAKGGAGEQFF.

V is TRBV20-1 and J is TRBJ1-1, with D possibly being TRBD1 (6 bases). Trimming removed 8 bases from V and 7 bases from J, with 17 bases in between. This CDR3 is built from 12 residues. The V gene's germline CDR1 is DFQATT and CDR2 SNEGSKA (reference sequence). DNA of the CDR3: TGCAGTCCAAGGGGGGGGAGGGGTGAAGCTTTCTTT. Its protein is CSPRGGRGEAFF.

This clonotype has a count of ten or more. The chain carries TRBV6-4 and TRBJ2-1; D perhaps matches TRBD1 (5 bases). Germline-derived CDR1 and CDR2 are MRHNA and SNTAGT. V was shortened by 2 bases and J by 7 bases, with 9 bases between the two germline ends. The CDR3 sequence is 13 residues long. CDR3 nucleotide sequence: TGTGCCAGCAGTGACCAGGGTTTTAATGAGCAGTTCTTC. Translated: CASSDQGFNEQFF.

This clonotype was picked up a small number of times. The V gene is TRBV6-2 or TRBV6-3, the J gene TRBJ1-1; 7 bases line up with TRBD1. CDR1 and CDR2 (germline): MNHEY, SVGEGT. The CDR3 is 13 amino acids. The J segment lost 5 bases and the V segment lost 5 bases, leaving 5 bases of the junction unmatched. CDR3 in amino acids: CASSRQGWTEAFF. The CDR3 DNA is TGTGCCAGCAGTCGACAGGGTTGGACTGAAGCTTTCTTT.

J is TRBJ2-5 and V is TRBV20-1; D remains unclear. Germline V lookup: CDR1 DFQATT, CDR2 SNEGSKA (reference sequence). This CDR3 has 14 residues. V was clipped by 3 bases and J by 6 bases, with 17 bases between them. The CDR3 DNA sequence: TGCAGTGCTAGTGAGTCGGCAGGCACCAAGACCCAGTACTTC. Translated: CSASESAGTKTQYF.

The V call is TRBV20-1, the J call TRBJ2-1; D ambiguous. CDR3 length: 13 amino acids. Germline CDR1 DFQATT, CDR2 SNEGSKA (reference sequence). Trimming left V 5 bases short and J 1 base short, with 9 bases between. CDR3: CSAWWNSYNEQFF. CDR3 bases: TGCAGTGCTTGGTGGAATTCCTACAATGAGCAGTTCTTC.

The rearrangement joins TRBV10-3 to TRBJ1-6; maybe TRBD1 (6 bases). The germline V and J ends were trimmed by 3 bases and 9 bases, with 15 bases remaining between them. In germline, CDR1 is ENHRY, CDR2 SYGVKD. This CDR3 is 15 amino acids long. CDR3 in amino acids: CAISDLITGSSPLHF. In DNA, the CDR3 is TGTGCCATCAGTGACCTAATTACAGGGTCTTCACCCCTCCACTTT.

V is TRBV20-1 and J is TRBJ1-5; tentative D call: TRBD1 (6 bases). The germline V gene encodes CDR1 DFQATT and CDR2 SNEGSKA (reference sequence). The CDR3 sequence is 16 residues long. The V end was cut by 3 bases, the J end by 5 bases, with 20 bases between. Written as DNA, the CDR3 is TGCAGTGCTAGGCCTCGGTCAGGGGCGACCCATCAGCCCCAGCATTTT. Amino acid sequence: CSARPRSGATHQPQHF.

The genes are TRBV27 and TRBJ1-1; D is ambiguous. This CDR3 spans 14 amino acids. V was pared by 5 bases and J by 6 bases, with 16 bases between. Germline V lookup: CDR1 MNHEY, CDR2 SMNVEV (reference sequence). The CDR3 coding sequence is TGTGCCAGCAGTGCACACACTGGGTACGCTGAAGCTTTCTTT. Translated: CASSAHTGYAEAFF.

V usage is TRBV6-2 or TRBV6-3 and J usage is TRBJ2-1; 10 bases are a match to TRBD1. TRBJ2-7 matches the DNA end more closely, so the J call is doubtful. This CDR3 contains 17 residues. Germline V gene lookup returns CDR1 MNHEY and CDR2 SVGEGT. The CDR3 DNA reads as TGTGCCAGCAGTCCAGGTTGGGGGACAGGGGACGGCAATGAGCAGTACTTC. As protein: CASSPGWGTGDGNEQYF.

The rearrangement joins TRBV29-1 to TRBJ1-1, with D tentatively TRBD1 (5 bases). CDR3 length: 12 residues. CDR1 and CDR2 from the germline V gene are SQVTM and ANQGSEA. V lost 6 bases, J lost 5 bases, and 13 bases lay in between. CDR3 nucleotides: TGCAGCGTCCAGCACGGGGGTACTGAAGCTTTCTTT. The encoded protein is CSVQHGGTEAFF.

V gene TRBV4-1 combines with J gene TRBJ2-7, with 9 bases aligning to TRBD2. CDR3 length: 16 residues. Germline V gives CDR1 MGHRA, CDR2 YSYEKL. After removal of 2 bases from V and 2 bases from J, the junction contained 7 bases not matched to a gene. CDR3 DNA: TGCGCCAGCAGCCAAATAAGCGGGGGGCCTACCTACGAGCAGTACTTC. Amino acids: CASSQISGGPTYEQYF.

The chain employs TRBV3-1 and TRBJ2-3; D is possibly TRBD1 or TRBD2 (6 bases each). Trimming took 0 bases from V and 1 from J, leaving 8 bases between them. CDR3 length equals 15 residues. Germline lookup yields CDR1 LGHDT and CDR2 YNNKEL (reference sequence). CDR3 in amino acids: CASSQEEGGTDTQYF. The CDR3 DNA reads TGTGCCAGCAGCCAAGAGGAGGGGGGCACAGATACGCAGTATTTT.

The chain is built from TRBV27 and TRBJ2-3, with D hard to call. V was pared by 3 bases and J by 3 bases, with 16 bases between. Germline-derived CDR1 and CDR2 are MNHEY and SMNVEV (reference sequence). The CDR3 is 16 residues long. CDR3 nucleotides: TGTGCCAGCAGTTTTGTTGGTCTATATGGGACAGATACGCAGTATTTT. This translates into CASSFVGLYGTDTQYF.

The rearrangement uses TRBV12-3 or TRBV12-4 and TRBJ2-1; TRBD1 agrees at 9 bases. The CDR3 runs 12 residues. J gave up 14 bases and V 7 bases, and 9 bases lay outside the gene matches. The CDR3 region is CASTLKGDREFF. In DNA, the CDR3 is TGTGCCAGCACCCTCAAAGGGGACAGGGAGTTCTTC.

V and J are TRBV15 and TRBJ2-7; D is unresolved. The J call may be mistaken, given a closer DNA end match to TRBJ2-5. In germline, CDR1 is LNHNV, CDR2 YYDKDF (reference sequence). This CDR3 has 14 residues. The CDR3 DNA is TGTGCCACCAGCAGAGATTTCAGGAGAAAGACCCAGTACTTC. Amino acid sequence: CATSRDFRRKTQYF.

This clonotype turned up a few times. The chain carries TRBV14 and TRBJ2-7, with 7 bases aligning to TRBD1. V trimming: 4 bases; J trimming: 4 bases; junction bases outside the gene matches: 7. The CDR3 runs 14 residues. The germline CDR1 and CDR2 sequences are SGHDN and FVKESK. The CDR3 region is CASSPRTGWYEQYF. CDR3 sequence (DNA): TGTGCCAGCAGCCCCCGGACAGGTTGGTACGAGCAGTACTTC.

The CDR3 DNA sequence: TGCGCCAGCAGCCAAGAAACTAGCGGGGGGGCGGTAGATACGCAGTATTTT. Amino acid sequence: CASSQETSGGAVDTQYF. This chain connects TRBV4-1 to TRBJ2-3, with 13 bases aligning to TRBD2. V lost 0 bases to trimming and J lost 5 bases; unmatched junction nucleotides: 5. This CDR3 spans 17 amino acids. CDR1 and CDR2 (germline): MGHRA, YSYEKL.

This clonotype was found a few times. V gene TRBV29-1 combines with J gene TRBJ1-2; 8 bases line up with TRBD1. The CDR3 contains 13 residues. Germline V gene data show CDR1 as SQVTM and CDR2 as ANQGSEA. After removal of 5 bases from V and 8 bases from J, the junction contained 10 bases not matched to a gene. CDR3 DNA: TGCAGCGTTTCTAGGCAGGGGGCGCGGGGCTACACCTTC. Encoded protein: CSVSRQGARGYTF.

This clonotype appeared a few times. The rearrangement joins TRBV12-3 or TRBV12-4 to TRBJ2-7; either TRBD1 or TRBD2 may supply D (5 bases each). V lost 7 bases to trimming and J lost 7 bases, with 23 bases between them. The CDR3 is made up of 15 amino acids. This chain's CDR3 is CASTSGRTLWGEQYF. The CDR3 DNA is TGTGCCAGCACCTCAGGACGGACCCTATGGGGGGAGCAGTACTTC.

The chain combines TRBV7-2 with TRBJ1-2; D is uncertain. Trimming took 8 bases from V and 5 from J, leaving 9 bases between them. The length of the CDR3 is 11 residues. In germline, CDR1 is SGHTA, CDR2 FQGNSA. Here the CDR3 reads CASGPVYGYTF. As DNA, the CDR3 is TGTGCCAGCGGCCCGGTATATGGCTACACCTTC.